This T cell receptor beta chain emerged from a study of T cell responses to AZD1222 COVID-19 vaccine. This table comes from immunoSEQ multiplex PCR, and its TCRdb copy is limited to in-frame clones, with some not included. The sample lists nearly 110,000 clones; roughly 90% were seen once. General study results and limits: Once two AZD1222 doses were given, Spike-specific TCR breadth and depth went up.

Notes on this clone: No antigen is known for it.

The starting material was peripheral blood, obtained 28 days after the second AZD1222 dose. This TCR derives from an adult who received the AZD1222 COVID-19 vaccine.

For the CDR3, the DNA is TGTGCCATCAGTGACGGTGTCAGCAATCAGCCCCAGCATTTT. It translates to CAISDGVSNQPQHF. The V and J genes are TRBV10-3 and TRBJ1-5; no clear D. Germline V gene data show CDR1 as ENHRY and CDR2 as SYGVKD. The V end lost 3 bases, the J end lost 1 base, and 7 bases lay between the germline ends. This CDR3 is 14 amino acids long.